A selection of T cell receptor beta chains follows, all from one sample in a study of cytomegalovirus exposure and HLA in healthy donors. Clones were read by immunoSEQ multiplex PCR, and TCRdb kept only the in-frame ones, dropping some. The repertoire table contains about 130,000 clones. Specimen: PBMCs. The receptors originated from a man aged 18 to 30 in good health and CMV-seronegative. Both conserved end residues are part of each CDR3. The order of the fields is J gene, D gene, V gene, CDR3 protein, CDR3 DNA. D genes are given only for firm matches.

>TRBJ2-2|TRBD2|TRBV11-3
CASSLGGSQAGELFF
TGTGCCAGCAGCTTAGGCGGGAGTCAAGCCGGGGAGCTGTTTTTT
>TRBJ2-1|NA|TRBV27
CASRGSPNEQFF
TGTGCCAGCAGGGGTAGCCCCAATGAGCAGTTCTTC
>TRBJ1-5|NA|TRBV2
CASSSLRKIISNQPQHF
TGTGCCAGCAGTTCTCTCAGGAAAATTATTAGCAATCAGCCCCAGCATTTT
>TRBJ1-5|NA|TRBV7-6
CASSLDGFRVRQPQHF
TGTGCCAGCAGCTTAGACGGGTTCCGGGTTCGACAGCCCCAGCATTTT
>TRBJ1-1|NA|TRBV30
CACSNVEDKAFF
TGTGCCTGCTCGAACGTGGAGGATAAAGCTTTCTTT
>TRBJ2-5|NA|TRBV6-1
CASRPRSQETQYF
TGTGCCAGCAGGCCTCGGAGCCAAGAGACCCAGTACTTC
>TRBJ1-5|NA|TRBV5-6
CASSLNGVLQPQHF
TGTGCCAGCAGCTTAAACGGAGTGTTACAGCCCCAGCATTTT
>TRBJ2-5|NA|TRBV19
CASSISRWRGQETQYF
TGTGCCAGTAGTATCTCGAGGTGGAGGGGTCAGGAGACCCAGTACTTC
>TRBJ1-5|NA|TRBV7-2
CASSLEVLRGSQPQHF
TGTGCCAGCAGCTTAGAAGTCCTTAGGGGTTCGCAGCCCCAGCATTTT
>TRBJ2-3|TRBD2|TRBV25-1
CASSELRGGADTQYF
TGTGCCAGCAGTGAATTGCGGGGGGGCGCAGATACGCAGTATTTT
>TRBJ1-2|NA|TRBV21-1
CASSTTGRNYGYTF
TGTGCCAGCAGCACGACAGGAAGAAACTATGGCTACACCTTC
>TRBJ2-1|TRBD1|TRBV27
CASSLLRGLYNEQFF
TGTGCCAGCAGTTTACTCAGGGGGCTATACAATGAGCAGTTCTTC
>TRBJ1-2|NA|TRBV19
CASSIGGSGYTF
TGTGCCAGTAGTATCGGCGGCTCTGGCTACACCTTC
>TRBJ1-1|TRBD1|TRBV10-2
CASSEPATGKAFF
TGCGCCAGCAGTGAGCCAGCGACAGGGAAGGCTTTCTTT
>TRBJ2-1|NA|TRBV29-1
CSVGGGPAYEQFF
TGCAGCGTTGGAGGAGGGCCTGCCTATGAGCAGTTCTTC
>TRBJ2-2|NA|TRBV14
CASSQVRVSAGELFF
TGTGCCAGCAGCCAAGTCCGGGTTTCGGCCGGGGAGCTGTTTTTT
>TRBJ1-5|TRBD1|TRBV7-2
CASSLGGTGVQPQHF
TGTGCCAGCAGCTTAGGTGGGACAGGGGTTCAGCCCCAGCATTTT
>TRBJ1-1|TRBD1|TRBV5-6
CASSRPGTERGEAFF
TGTGCCAGCAGCCGACCAGGGACAGAGCGTGGTGAAGCTTTCTTT